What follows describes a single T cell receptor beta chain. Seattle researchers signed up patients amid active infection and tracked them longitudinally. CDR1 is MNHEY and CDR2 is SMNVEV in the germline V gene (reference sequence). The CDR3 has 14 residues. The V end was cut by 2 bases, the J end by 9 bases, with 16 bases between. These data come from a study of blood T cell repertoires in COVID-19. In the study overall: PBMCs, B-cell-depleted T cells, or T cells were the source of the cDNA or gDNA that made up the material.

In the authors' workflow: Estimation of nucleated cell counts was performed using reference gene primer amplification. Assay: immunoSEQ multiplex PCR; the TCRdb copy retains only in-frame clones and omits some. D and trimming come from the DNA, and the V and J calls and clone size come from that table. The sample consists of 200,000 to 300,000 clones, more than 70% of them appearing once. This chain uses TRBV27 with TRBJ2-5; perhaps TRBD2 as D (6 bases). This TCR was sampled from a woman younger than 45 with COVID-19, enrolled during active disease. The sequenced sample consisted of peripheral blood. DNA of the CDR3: TGTGCCAGCAGTTTACGGGGGTCCCCAAGGGCCCAGTACTTC. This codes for CASSLRGSPRAQYF.